The 18 T cell receptor beta chains below were found in one sample sequenced in a study of beta chain features in type 1 diabetes. Findings and limits, study-wide: Shorter TCRB CDR3s, moderately but significantly so, were found in Type 1 diabetes patients in all four CD4+ subsets.

Antigens for these TCRs are unknown. Isolated RNA was reverse transcribed in full, so expressed TCRB transcripts were sequenced. Here immunoSEQ multiplex PCR was the method, and the copy in TCRdb shows in-frame clones only, minus some. Of about 190,000 clones detected, almost 8% appear once; the ten largest clones hold approximately 0.54%. The source material was central memory CD4+ T cells from blood. These receptors were taken from a man between 18 and 35 years old with type 1 diabetes.

Only a few counts were recorded for this clone. V usage is TRBV28 and J usage is TRBJ2-1; TRBD2 matches at 7 bases. Trimming cost V 11 bases and J 8 bases; bases outside gene matches: 6. Germline CDR1 MDHEN, CDR2 SYDVKM. This CDR3 is 11 amino acids long. Here the CDR3 reads CAAGVRDEQFF. CDR3 DNA sequence: TGTGCCGCGGGGGTGCGTGATGAGCAGTTCTTC.

This clone has a handful of counts. The chain carries TRBV5-4 and TRBJ2-5, with TRBD1 identical over 9 bases. The trim removed 4 bases at V and 5 bases at J, leaving 6 bases unmatched. This CDR3 has 14 amino acids. Germline lookup yields CDR1 SGHNT and CDR2 YYREEE (reference sequence). The CDR3 region is CASSQQGAVETQYF. The CDR3 coding sequence is TGTGCCAGCAGCCAACAGGGGGCTGTTGAGACCCAGTACTTC.

This clone has a handful of counts. The chain couples TRBV4-3 to TRBJ2-3; the D is unclear. The germline CDR1 and CDR2 sequences are LGHNA and YSLEER. V dropped 0 bases and J dropped 0 bases, with 16 bases sitting between them. This CDR3 comprises 18 residues. CDR3 DNA: TGCGCCAGCAGCCAAGATATTATTCGGAGTTACAGCACAGATACGCAGTATTTT. Translated: CASSQDIIRSYSTDTQYF.

The gene calls are TRBV5-6 and TRBJ2-5, with a possible D match to TRBD2 (6 bases). The CDR3 is made up of 14 amino acids. CDR1 and CDR2 from the germline V gene are SGHDT and YYEEEE. V gave up 0 bases and J gave up 4 bases, with 10 bases separating them. The CDR3 reads CASSLGGATETQYF. The DNA for the CDR3 is TGTGCCAGCAGCTTGGGCGGGGCAACAGAGACCCAGTACTTC.

This clone was seen a few times. This chain joins TRBV4-3 and TRBJ2-3; 9 nucleotides agree with TRBD2. Germline lookup yields CDR1 LGHNA and CDR2 YSLEER. V lost 1 base and J lost 6; bases outside the gene matches: 8. The CDR3 totals 16 residues. The DNA of the CDR3 is TGCGCCAGCAGCCAAGGGGTCGCGGGGGGGAGGGATACGCAGTATTTT. It specifies CASSQGVAGGRDTQYF.

There are a few counts of this clone. The DNA for the CDR3 is TGTGCCAGCTCACCAGGTCGCAGGGCCTACGAGCAGTACTTC. Protein product: CASSPGRRAYEQYF. This chain connects TRBV18 to TRBJ2-7; weak D call: TRBD1 (5 bases). Trimming removed 2 bases from V and 2 bases from J, with 10 bases in between. This CDR3 has 14 residues. Germline lookup yields CDR1 KGHSH and CDR2 LQKENI.

This clone has just a few counts. The chain is built from TRBV28 and TRBJ1-4; D call uncertain. Per the germline V gene, CDR1 is MDHEN and CDR2 is SYDVKM. Trimming took off 2 bases at V and 8 bases at J, with 18 bases between the two ends. The CDR3 is 16 amino acids. CDR3 DNA: TGTGCCAGCAGTTTACCCGATGGCACGGGTAGGGAAAAACTGTTTTTT. Its protein is CASSLPDGTGREKLFF.

V gene TRBV9 combines with J gene TRBJ1-1; 7 nucleotides align to TRBD1. Germline V gene sequence: CDR1 SGDLS, CDR2 YYNGEE. The junction had 4 bases not matched to a gene; V was cut back by 4 bases and J by 1 base. This CDR3 has 14 amino acids. CDR3 in DNA: TGTGCCAGCAGCAGACGACAGGGGAACACTGAAGCTTTCTTT. Residues: CASSRRQGNTEAFF.

At least ten counts were recorded for this clone. The V and J genes are TRBV5-6 and TRBJ2-5; 9 bases match TRBD2. The germline V gene encodes CDR1 SGHDT and CDR2 YYEEEE. Trimming cost V 4 bases and J 3 bases; bases outside gene matches: 10. The CDR3 has 16 residues. CDR3 region: CASSPRRREGEETQYF. DNA for the CDR3: TGTGCCAGCAGCCCCCGGAGGCGGGAGGGAGAAGAGACCCAGTACTTC.

This clone has only a few counts. This chain uses TRBV7-9 with TRBJ2-3, with D perhaps matching TRBD2 (5 bases). In germline, CDR1 is SEHNR, CDR2 FQNEAQ (reference sequence). V lost 5 bases and J 5 bases, leaving 8 bases between the germline ends. This CDR3 is 12 amino acids long. The CDR3 coding sequence is TGTGCCAGCAGCCGTAGCGAAGATACGCAGTATTTT. Residues: CASSRSEDTQYF.

This clone was recorded a few times. The CDR3 region is CASSATSGRVDYEQYF. In DNA form, the CDR3 reads TGTGCCAGCAGCGCGACTAGCGGGAGGGTAGACTACGAGCAGTACTTC. The rearrangement uses TRBV9 and TRBJ2-7, with 14 nucleotides matching TRBD2. The CDR3 is 16 residues long. Germline V lookup: CDR1 SGDLS, CDR2 YYNGEE. V shed 3 bases and J 3 bases; nucleotides not matched to a gene: 5.

Only a few counts were recorded for this clone. The chain is built from TRBV7-6 and TRBJ2-7; perhaps TRBD1 as D (6 bases). The germline gives CDR1 SGHVS, CDR2 FNYEAQ. The CDR3 spans 12 residues. V was pared by 5 bases and J by 7 bases, with 12 bases between. The CDR3, as DNA: TGTGCCAGCAGCACAGGGATAGGGGAGCAGTACTTC. Its translation: CASSTGIGEQYF. Based on the CDR3 plus reference TRBV7-6 and TRBJ2-7, the full variable domain is GAGVSQSPRYKVTKRGQDVALRCDPISGHVSLYWYRQALGQGPEFLTYFNYEAQQDKSGLPNDRFSAERPEGSISTLTIQRTEQRDSAMYRCASSTGIGEQYFGPGTRLTVT.

This clone came up a few times. The chain combines TRBV14 with TRBJ1-1; possible D gene TRBD1, 5 bases. The germline gives CDR1 SGHDN, CDR2 FVKESK. V was cut by 3 bases and J by 4 bases, with 12 bases left in between. The CDR3 runs to 14 residues. CDR3 amino acids: CASSHQAGGTEAFF. In nucleotides, the CDR3 is TGTGCCAGCAGCCATCAAGCGGGGGGCACTGAAGCTTTCTTT.

The genes are TRBV6-5 and TRBJ2-3; 8 bases map to TRBD2. Germline assignment: CDR1 MNHEY and CDR2 SVGAGI. The CDR3 covers 15 residues. With V trimmed by 8 bases and J by 3 bases, 10 bases remained unmatched. CDR3 DNA: TGTGCCAGCTTAGGGCGGGGGGCGATTACAGATACGCAGTATTTT. Translating gives CASLGRGAITDTQYF.

This clone was counted between two and nine times. The V call is TRBV6-5, the J call TRBJ2-1; 7 nucleotides line up with TRBD2. The ends lost 4 bases at V and 3 bases at J; junction bases unmatched: 6. This CDR3 comprises 15 residues. Germline-derived CDR1 and CDR2 are MNHEY and SVGAGI. The CDR3 DNA follows: TGTGCCAGCAGTTCTAATTGGGGGGGCTACAATGAGCAGTTCTTC. It specifies CASSSNWGGYNEQFF.

The V and J genes are TRBV18 and TRBJ1-1; tentative D call: TRBD1 (5 bases). CDR1 and CDR2 (germline): KGHSH, LQKENI. CDR3 length: 14 amino acids. Trimming took off 6 bases at V and 7 bases at J, with 18 bases between the two ends. CDR3 sequence: CASSPTDPPFEAFF. The CDR3 nucleotides are TGTGCCAGCTCTCCGACAGACCCCCCATTTGAAGCTTTCTTT.

This chain joins TRBV7-8 and TRBJ2-7, with TRBD1 matching 8 bases. With V trimmed by 6 bases and J by 2 bases, 9 bases remained unmatched. Germline V CDR1 and CDR2: SGHVS, FQNEAQ. There are 15 residues in the CDR3. As DNA, the CDR3 is TGTGCCAGCAGGGCAGGGGGCGGTTTTACCTACGAGCAGTACTTC. It specifies CASRAGGGFTYEQYF.

This clone was observed a handful of times. V is TRBV25-1 and J is TRBJ1-2, with a tentative D call TRBD1 (5 bases). Germline CDR1 reads MGHDK; CDR2 reads SYGVNS. Trimming left V 3 bases short and J 6 bases short, with 14 bases between. The CDR3 runs 14 residues. CDR3 sequence reads: CASSDIPGLNGYTF. CDR3 sequence (DNA): TGTGCCAGCAGTGATATACCAGGGTTAAATGGCTACACCTTC.